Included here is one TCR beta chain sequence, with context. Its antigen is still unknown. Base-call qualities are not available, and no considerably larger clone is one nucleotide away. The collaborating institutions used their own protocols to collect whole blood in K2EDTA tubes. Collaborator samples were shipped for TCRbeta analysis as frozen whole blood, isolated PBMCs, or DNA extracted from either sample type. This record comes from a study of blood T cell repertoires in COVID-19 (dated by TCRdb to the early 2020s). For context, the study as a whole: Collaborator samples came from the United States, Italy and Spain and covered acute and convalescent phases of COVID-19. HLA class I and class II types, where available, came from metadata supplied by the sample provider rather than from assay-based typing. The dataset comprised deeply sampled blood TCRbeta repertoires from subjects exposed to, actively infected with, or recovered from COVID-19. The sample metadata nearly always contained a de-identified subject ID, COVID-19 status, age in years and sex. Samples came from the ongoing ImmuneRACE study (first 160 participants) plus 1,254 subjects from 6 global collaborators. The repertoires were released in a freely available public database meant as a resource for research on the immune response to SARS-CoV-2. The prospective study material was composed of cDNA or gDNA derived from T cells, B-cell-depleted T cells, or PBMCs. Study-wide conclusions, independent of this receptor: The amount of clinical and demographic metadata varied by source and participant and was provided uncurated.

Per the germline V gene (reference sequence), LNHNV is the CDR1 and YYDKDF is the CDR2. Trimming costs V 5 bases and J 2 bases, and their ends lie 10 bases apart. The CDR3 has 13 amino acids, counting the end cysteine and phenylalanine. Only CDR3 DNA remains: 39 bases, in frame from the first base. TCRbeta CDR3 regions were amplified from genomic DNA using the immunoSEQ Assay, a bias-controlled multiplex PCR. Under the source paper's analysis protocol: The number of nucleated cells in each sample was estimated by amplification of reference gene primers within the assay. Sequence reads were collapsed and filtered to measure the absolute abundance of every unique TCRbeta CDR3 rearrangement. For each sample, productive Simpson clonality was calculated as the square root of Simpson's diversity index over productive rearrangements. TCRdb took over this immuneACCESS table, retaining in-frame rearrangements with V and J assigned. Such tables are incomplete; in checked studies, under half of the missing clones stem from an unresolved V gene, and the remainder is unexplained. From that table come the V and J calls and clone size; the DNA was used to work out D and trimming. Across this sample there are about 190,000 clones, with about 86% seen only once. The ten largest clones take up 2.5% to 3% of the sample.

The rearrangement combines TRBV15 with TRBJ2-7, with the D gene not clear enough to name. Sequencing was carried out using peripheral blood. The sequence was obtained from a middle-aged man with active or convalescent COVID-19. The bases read TGTGCCACCAGCCTCGACTTACCCTACGAGCAGTACTTC. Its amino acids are CATSLDLPYEQYF.